Below are 32 T cell receptor beta chains sequenced from a single sample in a study of radiotherapy plus CTLA-4 blockade in lung cancer. Profiling relied on immunoSEQ multiplex PCR, and the TCRdb table lists in-frame clones only, not all of them. The table records 40,000 to 55,000 clones, about 74% of them present only once. The sequencing here drew on peripheral blood, taken from a patient treated with radiotherapy plus ipilimumab. These receptors were obtained from a human donor with non-small cell lung cancer whose response to radiotherapy plus ipilimumab could not be evaluated.

This clone showed up just once. This chain joins TRBV5-1 and TRBJ2-5; TRBD1 aligns across 7 bases. CDR1 is SGHRS and CDR2 is YFSETQ in the germline V gene. The CDR3 contains 15 residues. The ends lost 0 bases at V and 4 bases at J; junction bases unmatched: 6. CDR3 in amino acids: CASSLGQGVAETQYF. The CDR3 nucleotides read TGCGCCAGCAGCTTGGGACAGGGAGTCGCAGAGACCCAGTACTTC.

This CDR3 reads CASSSILLAYNEQFF. The CDR3 DNA follows: TGCGCCAGCAGCTCTATTCTACTAGCGTATAATGAGCAGTTCTTC. J is TRBJ2-1 and V is TRBV4-3; 7 nucleotides align to TRBD2. With V trimmed by 5 bases and J by 7 bases, 11 bases remained unmatched. The CDR3 covers 15 residues. The V gene's germline CDR1 is LGHNA and CDR2 YSLEER.

J is TRBJ2-5 and V is TRBV18; 8 positions match TRBD2. Looked up from germline, CDR1 is KGHSH and CDR2 is LQKENI. J gave up 1 base and V 8 bases, and 6 bases lay outside the gene matches. The CDR3 runs 14 residues. The CDR3 DNA sequence: TGTGCCAGCACCCCGGGGGGGATCCAAGAGACCCAGTACTTC. It translates to CASTPGGIQETQYF.

This chain uses TRBV4-2 with TRBJ2-7, with 11 bases aligning to TRBD2. The CDR3 extends over 18 amino acids. With 4 bases clipped from V and 2 bases from J, the junction kept 13 bases outside the gene matches. Germline CDR1 and CDR2: LGHNA and YNFKEQ. The CDR3 sequence: CASSLGLAGAGPTYEQYF. The DNA for the CDR3 is TGTGCCAGCAGCCTTGGACTAGCGGGTGCGGGACCGACCTACGAGCAGTACTTC.

This clone has just a few counts. This chain links TRBV19 with TRBJ1-2; no firm D call. The V gene lost 10 bases and the J gene lost 8 bases, with 14 bases spanning the gap. This CDR3 spans 11 amino acids. Germline CDR1 and CDR2: LNHDA and SQIVND (reference sequence). DNA of the CDR3: TGTGCCACCCGGAGCCTCTGGGGCTACACCTTC. Protein sequence: CATRSLWGYTF.

The rearrangement uses TRBV9 and TRBJ1-3; 9 nucleotides match TRBD1. This CDR3 contains 19 residues. Germline V gene data show CDR1 as SGDLS and CDR2 as YYNGEE. With V trimmed by 4 bases and J by 0 bases, 14 bases remained unmatched. The CDR3 coding sequence is TGTGCCAGCAGCCTTAGGGACAGGGATTTCCACCGCTCTGGAAACACCATATATTTT. Translation: CASSLRDRDFHRSGNTIYF. The full variable domain, in which reference TRBV9 and TRBJ1-3 provide the parts outside the CDR3, is DSGVTQTPKHLITATGQRVTLRCSPRSGDLSVYWYQQSLDQGLQFLIQYYNGEERAKGNILERFSAQQFPDLHSELNLSSLELGDSALYFCASSLRDRDFHRSGNTIYFGEGSWLTVV.

The V and J genes are TRBV19 and TRBJ2-5; 8 nucleotides match TRBD2. Trimming cost V 10 bases and J 2 bases; bases outside gene matches: 15. This CDR3 is built from 16 residues. In germline, CDR1 is LNHDA, CDR2 SQIVND (reference sequence). CDR3 protein: CATKFSGGGRQETQYF. In DNA form, the CDR3 reads TGTGCCACCAAGTTCAGCGGGGGCGGGAGGCAAGAGACCCAGTACTTC. Full variable domain (rest looked up from reference TRBV19 and TRBJ2-5): DGGITQSPKYLFRKEGQNVTLSCEQNLNHDAMYWYRQDPGQGLRLIYYSQIVNDFQKGDIAEGYSVSREKKESFPLTVTSAQKNPTAFYLCATKFSGGGRQETQYFGPGTRLLVL.

In this sample, this clone turned up once. The chain employs TRBV9 and TRBJ1-2; TRBD1 agrees at 8 bases. Trimming removed 3 bases from V and 7 bases from J; junction bases left unmatched: 11. The CDR3 contains 15 residues. CDR1 and CDR2 from the germline V gene are SGDLS and YYNGEE. CDR3 in DNA: TGTGCCAGCAGCGGAAACCGACAGGGGTGGAGTGGCTACACCTTC. The encoded protein is CASSGNRQGWSGYTF.

This chain links TRBV9 with TRBJ2-3, with TRBD1 identical over 7 bases. The CDR3 is 12 residues long. V gave up 3 bases and J gave up 6 bases; unmatched junction bases: 1. The V gene's germline CDR1 is SGDLS and CDR2 YYNGEE. In DNA, the CDR3 is TGTGCCAGCAGCGGGGACAGCGATACGCAGTATTTT. Translated: CASSGDSDTQYF. Full variable domain (outside the CDR3, taken from reference TRBV9 and TRBJ2-3): DSGVTQTPKHLITATGQRVTLRCSPRSGDLSVYWYQQSLDQGLQFLIQYYNGEERAKGNILERFSAQQFPDLHSELNLSSLELGDSALYFCASSGDSDTQYFGPGTRLTVL.

As DNA, the CDR3 is TGTGCCAGCTCACCACCGGAGCGGGGACGCTCCTACGAGCAGTACTTC. This encodes CASSPPERGRSYEQYF. This sequence joins TRBV18 and TRBJ2-7, with 7 bases matching TRBD2. Germline V gene lookup returns CDR1 KGHSH and CDR2 LQKENI. CDR3 length equals 16 residues. Trimming took 0 bases from V and 0 from J; bases not matched to a gene: 5.

V usage is TRBV27 and J usage is TRBJ2-5; TRBD1 is a possible D gene (6 bases). V lost 5 bases and J lost 2, with 15 bases in between. The CDR3 totals 15 residues. CDR1 and CDR2 from the germline V gene are MNHEY and SMNVEV (reference sequence). CDR3 sequence: CASSPLGHPQETQYF. The CDR3 DNA reads TGTGCCAGCAGTCCCCTGGGACACCCTCAAGAGACCCAGTACTTC.

V usage is TRBV30 and J usage is TRBJ1-3, with D perhaps matching TRBD1 (6 bases). CDR3 length: 14 residues. Trimming stripped 0 bases from V and 1 base from J, with 7 bases between. The germline V gene has CDR1 GTSNPN and CDR2 SVGIG (reference sequence). CDR3 nucleotide sequence: TGTGCCTGGAGTGTACAGGGATCTGGAAACACCATATATTTT. Its protein is CAWSVQGSGNTIYF.

The DNA for the CDR3 is TGTGCCAGTAGTACGGGACAGCTTTTGACTGAAGCTTTCTTT. Its protein is CASSTGQLLTEAFF. The rearrangement links TRBV19 to TRBJ1-1; TRBD1 matches 7 bases. V lost 4 bases to trimming and J lost 5 bases; unmatched junction nucleotides: 7. There are 14 residues in the CDR3. Germline V gene data show CDR1 as LNHDA and CDR2 as SQIVND (reference sequence).

CDR3 sequence reads: CASSKTSGNPTDTQYF. The CDR3 DNA reads TGTGCCAGTAGTAAGACTAGCGGGAACCCCACAGATACGCAGTATTTT. This chain connects TRBV19 to TRBJ2-3; 11 bases are a match to TRBD2. This CDR3 region has 16 residues. Losses at the gene ends were 4 bases for V and 2 bases for J; bases not matched to a gene: 5. Looked up from germline, CDR1 is LNHDA and CDR2 is SQIVND (reference sequence). Variable domain in full (rest from reference TRBV19 and TRBJ2-3): DGGITQSPKYLFRKEGQNVTLSCEQNLNHDAMYWYRQDPGQGLRLIYYSQIVNDFQKGDIAEGYSVSREKKESFPLTVTSAQKNPTAFYLCASSKTSGNPTDTQYFGPGTRLTVL.

This chain joins TRBV7-2 and TRBJ1-1; D unresolved. CDR3 length equals 14 residues. Germline CDR1 is SGHTA and CDR2 is FQGNSA. Trimming cost V 5 bases and J 0 bases, with 10 bases left between them. In DNA, the CDR3 is TGTGCCAGCAGCCCCCCCCAGATGAACACTGAAGCTTTCTTT. Residues: CASSPPQMNTEAFF.

This clone was recorded only once. The V call is TRBV28, the J call TRBJ2-1; TRBD2 agrees at 10 bases. The CDR3 is 16 amino acids. Germline CDR1 is MDHEN and CDR2 is SYDVKM. J lost 8 bases, V lost 4 bases, and 11 bases had no gene match. The CDR3 nucleotides read TGTGCCAGCAGTTCCTCCCTAGCGGGGGTACGGGATGAGCAGTTCTTC. Translated: CASSSSLAGVRDEQFF.

The rearrangement joins TRBV7-9 to TRBJ2-2; 13 bases align to TRBD2. Trimming cost V 5 bases and J 5 bases; bases outside gene matches: 5. CDR3 size: 16 residues. Germline CDR1 is SEHNR and CDR2 is FQNEAQ (reference sequence). CDR3: CASSPGLAGFTGELFF. DNA of the CDR3: TGTGCCAGCAGCCCGGGACTAGCGGGATTTACCGGGGAGCTGTTTTTT.

The gene calls are TRBV28 and TRBJ1-5, with D possibly TRBD1 on 6 matching bases. This CDR3 is 16 amino acids long. Trimming took 3 bases from V and 2 from J, leaving 14 bases between them. Germline lookup yields CDR1 MDHEN and CDR2 SYDVKM. CDR3 bases: TGTGCCAGCAGTTTCACCGGGACAATCGGCAATCAGCCCCAGCATTTT. As protein: CASSFTGTIGNQPQHF.

The chain joins TRBV5-1 to TRBJ2-7, with 9 bases fitting TRBD1. The CDR3 length is 15 residues. Losses at the gene ends were 0 bases for V and 2 bases for J; bases not matched to a gene: 3. Per the germline V gene, CDR1 is SGHRS and CDR2 is YFSETQ. In DNA, the CDR3 is TGCGCCAGCAGCTTGGGCGGGACAGGGACCTACGAGCAGTACTTC. Translation: CASSLGGTGTYEQYF. Full variable domain (outside the CDR3, taken from reference TRBV5-1 and TRBJ2-7): KAGVTQTPRYLIKTRGQQVTLSCSPISGHRSVSWYQQTPGQGLQFLFEYFSETQRNKGNFPGRFSGRQFSNSRSEMNVSTLELGDSALYLCASSLGGTGTYEQYFGPGTRLTVT.

This sequence joins TRBV19 and TRBJ1-3, with 8 bases lining up with TRBD1. The CDR3 is 16 amino acids. Trimming took 4 bases from V and 2 from J; bases not matched to a gene: 7. Germline CDR1 and CDR2: LNHDA and SQIVND (reference sequence). CDR3 sequence: CASSRRQGLTGNTIYF. The CDR3 DNA reads TGTGCCAGTAGTAGGCGACAGGGGCTGACTGGAAACACCATATATTTT.

The rearrangement joins TRBV29-1 to TRBJ1-1, with 9 positions matching TRBD1. J was trimmed by 5 bases and V by 7 bases; bases with no gene match: 5. CDR3 size: 12 residues. CDR1 SQVTM and CDR2 ANQGSEA come from the germline V gene. The CDR3 region is CSGLTGGTEAFF. CDR3 DNA sequence: TGCAGCGGATTGACAGGGGGGACTGAAGCTTTCTTT.

This sequence joins TRBV4-3 and TRBJ2-2; D might be TRBD2 (5 bases). The CDR3 runs 17 residues. The V and J ends lost 0 bases and 6 bases respectively, with 17 bases between them. Germline lookup yields CDR1 LGHNA and CDR2 YSLEER. The CDR3 sequence is CASSQDPGKAGAGELFF. In nucleotides, the CDR3 is TGCGCCAGCAGCCAAGATCCCGGGAAAGCTGGCGCCGGGGAGCTGTTTTTT.

This clone was seen once. The chain has TRBV5-1 and TRBJ2-5; TRBD1 is a possible D gene (5 bases). V was cut by 7 bases and J by 5 bases, with 18 bases left in between. In germline, CDR1 is SGHRS, CDR2 YFSETQ. This CDR3 has 14 residues. The CDR3 DNA follows: TGCGCCAGCTCGGATCTTGGGGCAGGGGAGACCCAGTACTTC. Amino acids: CASSDLGAGETQYF.

This sequence joins TRBV7-8 and TRBJ2-7; D possibly corresponds to TRBD2 (6 bases). Germline lookup yields CDR1 SGHVS and CDR2 FQNEAQ. V was shortened by 5 bases and J by 2 bases, with 10 bases between the two germline ends. This CDR3 is 13 amino acids long. The DNA of the CDR3 is TGTGCCAGCAGCCCTGGACTAACCTACGAGCAGTACTTC. It specifies CASSPGLTYEQYF.

The rearrangement joins TRBV11-2 to TRBJ1-3; D is uncertain. The V and J ends lost 4 bases and 0 bases respectively, with 7 bases between them. Germline V lookup: CDR1 SGHAT, CDR2 FQNNGV. CDR3 length: 14 amino acids. The CDR3 is CASSSLYSGNTIYF. CDR3 in DNA: TGTGCCAGCAGCTCACTCTACTCTGGAAACACCATATATTTT.

This chain links TRBV5-1 with TRBJ1-4, with D unclear. Per germline, CDR1 SGHRS and CDR2 YFSETQ. The V gene lost 1 base and the J gene lost 2 bases, with 18 bases spanning the gap. This CDR3 has 18 residues. The CDR3 region has the DNA TGCGCCAGCAGCTTGAACCGGCCTCCCACAGTCACTAATGAAAAACTGTTTTTT. Its translation is CASSLNRPPTVTNEKLFF. The whole variable domain, remainder taken from reference TRBV5-1 and TRBJ1-4, is KAGVTQTPRYLIKTRGQQVTLSCSPISGHRSVSWYQQTPGQGLQFLFEYFSETQRNKGNFPGRFSGRQFSNSRSEMNVSTLELGDSALYLCASSLNRPPTVTNEKLFFGSGTQLSVL.

This clone has more than one count but fewer than ten. This chain connects TRBV19 to TRBJ2-2; D unclear. The CDR3 is made up of 16 amino acids. Germline V gives CDR1 LNHDA, CDR2 SQIVND (reference sequence). V lost 0 bases to trimming and J lost 5 bases, with 13 bases between them. The CDR3 loop is CASSIDTLARTGELFF. CDR3 DNA: TGTGCCAGTAGTATAGATACATTGGCGCGGACCGGGGAGCTGTTTTTT.

The rearrangement uses TRBV6-5 and TRBJ2-5, with 10 bases fitting TRBD2. Germline V gene data show CDR1 as MNHEY and CDR2 as SVGAGI. V shed 6 bases, J shed 1 base, and the junction held 5 bases outside the gene matches. The CDR3 extends over 15 amino acids. The CDR3 reads CASRSGTSVQETQYF. DNA of the CDR3: TGTGCCAGCAGATCCGGGACTAGCGTCCAAGAGACCCAGTACTTC.

This clone was picked up one time. This chain uses TRBV7-2 with TRBJ1-3; D perhaps matches TRBD1 (6 bases). This CDR3 is 16 amino acids long. Deletions cut 0 bases from V and 4 bases from J, with 13 bases between. Germline assignment: CDR1 SGHTA and CDR2 FQGNSA. The CDR3 loop reads CASSLASRGRGNTIYF. CDR3 coding DNA: TGTGCCAGCAGCTTAGCGAGCAGGGGAAGGGGAAACACCATATATTTT.

The chain uses TRBV15 and TRBJ1-2, with 7 bases identical to TRBD1. The germline V gene encodes CDR1 LNHNV and CDR2 YYDKDF (reference sequence). The CDR3 covers 15 residues. The V gene end was trimmed by 0 bases and the J gene end by 6 bases; junction bases not matched to a gene: 7. CDR3 protein: CATSRETGRRDGYTF. CDR3 coding DNA: TGTGCCACCAGCAGAGAGACAGGGCGACGAGATGGCTACACCTTC.

The chain joins TRBV30 to TRBJ1-5; D gene unclear. Deletions cut 1 base from V and 3 bases from J, with 10 bases between. This CDR3 is 14 amino acids long. Germline assignment: CDR1 GTSNPN and CDR2 SVGIG (reference sequence). CDR3: CAWSASVNNQPQHF. Written as DNA, the CDR3 is TGTGCCTGGAGTGCCTCGGTTAACAATCAGCCCCAGCATTTT. The full variable domain, in which reference TRBV30 and TRBJ1-5 provide the parts outside the CDR3, is SQTIHQWPATLVQPVGSPLSLECTVEGTSNPNLYWYRQAAGRGLQLLFYSVGIGQISSEVPQNLSASRPQDRQFILSSKKLLLSDSGFYLCAWSASVNNQPQHFGDGTRLSIL.

This clone came up a few times. The chain is built from TRBV4-3 and TRBJ2-3; 9 bases match TRBD2. CDR1 and CDR2 from the germline V gene are LGHNA and YSLEER. The CDR3 loop spans 15 amino acids. V shed 8 bases, J shed 3 bases, and the junction held 9 bases outside the gene matches. CDR3 protein: CASSQLAGGTDTQYF. CDR3 DNA sequence: TGCGCCAGCTCCCAACTCGCGGGGGGGACAGATACGCAGTATTTT.